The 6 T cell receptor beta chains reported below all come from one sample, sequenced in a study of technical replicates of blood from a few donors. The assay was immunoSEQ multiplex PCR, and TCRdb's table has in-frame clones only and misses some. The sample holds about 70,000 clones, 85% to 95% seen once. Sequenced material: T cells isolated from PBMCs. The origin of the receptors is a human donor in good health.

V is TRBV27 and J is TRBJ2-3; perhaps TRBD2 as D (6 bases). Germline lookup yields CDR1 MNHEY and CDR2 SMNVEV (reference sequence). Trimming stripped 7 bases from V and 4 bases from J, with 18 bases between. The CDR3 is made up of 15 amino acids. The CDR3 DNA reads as TGTGCCAGCACTGGGGCCGGGCGGGGCCCAGATACGCAGTATTTT. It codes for CASTGAGRGPDTQYF.

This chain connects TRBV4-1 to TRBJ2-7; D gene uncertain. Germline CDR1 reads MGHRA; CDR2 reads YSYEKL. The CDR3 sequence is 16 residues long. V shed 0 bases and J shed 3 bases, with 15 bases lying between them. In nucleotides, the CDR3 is TGCGCCAGCAGCCAAGAATCCGGCAGGTCGTACTACGAGCAGTACTTC. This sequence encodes CASSQESGRSYYEQYF.

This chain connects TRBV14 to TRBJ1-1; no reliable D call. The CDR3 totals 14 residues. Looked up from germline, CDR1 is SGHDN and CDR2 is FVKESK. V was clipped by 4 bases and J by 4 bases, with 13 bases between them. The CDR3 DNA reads TGTGCCAGCAGCCCCTCTATGTTCGGCACTGAAGCTTTCTTT. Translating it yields CASSPSMFGTEAFF.

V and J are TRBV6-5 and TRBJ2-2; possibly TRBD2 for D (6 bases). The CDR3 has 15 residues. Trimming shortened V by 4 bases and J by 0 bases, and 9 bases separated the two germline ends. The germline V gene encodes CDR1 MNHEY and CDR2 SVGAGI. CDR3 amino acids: CASSSLASNTGELFF. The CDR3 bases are TGTGCCAGCAGTTCACTAGCTTCGAACACCGGGGAGCTGTTTTTT.

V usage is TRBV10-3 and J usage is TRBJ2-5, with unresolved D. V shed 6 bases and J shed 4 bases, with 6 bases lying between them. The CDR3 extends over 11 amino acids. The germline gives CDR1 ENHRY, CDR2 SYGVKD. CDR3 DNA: TGTGCCATCAGGTCGTCAGAGACCCAGTACTTC. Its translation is CAIRSSETQYF.

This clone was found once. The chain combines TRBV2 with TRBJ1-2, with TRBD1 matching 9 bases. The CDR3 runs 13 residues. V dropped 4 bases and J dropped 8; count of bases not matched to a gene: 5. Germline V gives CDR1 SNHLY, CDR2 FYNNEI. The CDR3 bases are TGTGCCAGCAGTGGCGGGACAGGGTACGGCTACACCTTC. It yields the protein CASSGGTGYGYTF.